These T cell receptor beta chains were read from a single sample in a study of T cell responses to AZD1222 COVID-19 vaccine. TCRdb's table, derived via immunoSEQ multiplex PCR, lists solely in-frame clones and lacks some. This sample carries fewer than 200,000 clones, roughly 88% of them seen once, and the ten largest clones take 11%. The material was peripheral blood, obtained 28 days after the second AZD1222 dose. All receptors come from an adult who received the AZD1222 COVID-19 vaccine. Each CDR3 is given with its conserved first and last residue. Size values are once, few and many counts, or a class for expanded clones, and some rows have none.

abundance,j_gene,v_gene,CDR3aa
NA,TRBJ2-2,TRBV25-1,CASSEWGNTGELFF
NA,TRBJ2-6,TRBV5-8,CASSFPGTVLIGANVLTF
once,TRBJ2-7,TRBV6-6,CASSLIRQYEQYF
NA,TRBJ2-5,TRBV11-2,CASSLRGREETQYF
NA,TRBJ2-1,TRBV9,CASSGRGSGDNEQFF
NA,TRBJ1-3,TRBV7-2,CASSPTPDPNTIYF
NA,TRBJ1-1,TRBV5-8,CASSFVSGGTEAFF
NA,TRBJ1-1,TRBV28,CASSFFSGRGNTEAFF
NA,TRBJ1-1,TRBV5-1,CASSLDGGEAFF
few,TRBJ1-5,TRBV19,CASSQDNSNQPQHF
NA,TRBJ2-3,TRBV7-3,CASSLRAGRDTQYF
NA,TRBJ1-5,TRBV3-1/TRBV3-2,CASSQDLRQGYWGMGNQPQHF
NA,TRBJ2-7,TRBV14,CASSPSRLYEQYF
NA,TRBJ2-1,TRBV11-2,CASSLVADPYNEQFF
NA,TRBJ2-7,TRBV5-1,CASRTGQGSYEQYF
NA,TRBJ1-2,TRBV13,CASSLRGVSGYTF
NA,TRBJ2-1,TRBV7-9,CASSMDGWTGNEQFF
NA,TRBJ1-4,TRBV7-9,CASSSTGGASEKLFF
once,TRBJ1-2,TRBV3-1/TRBV3-2,CASSHEVGVSGYTF
NA,TRBJ1-2,TRBV3-1/TRBV3-2,CASRSGGSTGGYTF
NA,TRBJ1-1,TRBV5-1,CASSREYRTNTEAFF